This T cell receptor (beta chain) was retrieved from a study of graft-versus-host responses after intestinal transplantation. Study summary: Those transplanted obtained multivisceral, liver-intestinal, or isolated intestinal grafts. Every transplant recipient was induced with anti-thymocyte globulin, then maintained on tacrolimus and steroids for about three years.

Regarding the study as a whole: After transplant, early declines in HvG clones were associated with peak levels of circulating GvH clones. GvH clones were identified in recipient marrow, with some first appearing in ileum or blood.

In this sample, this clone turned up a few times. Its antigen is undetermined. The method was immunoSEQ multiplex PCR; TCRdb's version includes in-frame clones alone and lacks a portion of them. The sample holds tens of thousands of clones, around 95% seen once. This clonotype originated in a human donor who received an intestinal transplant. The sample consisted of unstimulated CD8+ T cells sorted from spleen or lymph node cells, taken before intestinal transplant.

Here the CDR3 reads CASSAPGQGANTIYF. CDR3 in DNA: TGTGCCAGCAGCGCACCGGGACAGGGGGCGAACACCATATATTTT. The chain has TRBV2 and TRBJ1-3; 12 positions match TRBD1. V was pared by 6 bases and J by 7 bases, with 7 bases of the junction left unmatched. This CDR3 contains 15 residues. Germline assignment: CDR1 SNHLY and CDR2 FYNNEI.